The sample holds a few counts of the clone carrying this T cell receptor beta chain. This entry belongs to a study of blood T cell repertoires in COVID-19. At the level of the study: Some COVID-19 samples were acute and others convalescent; all came from the United States, Italy and Spain. Sample material is recorded as cDNA or gDNA derived from T cells, B-cell-depleted T cells, or PBMCs.

The V gene lost 0 bases and the J gene lost 2 bases, with 17 bases spanning the gap. Germline lookup yields CDR1 LGHNA and CDR2 YSLEER. The CDR3 runs 17 residues. Original processing notes: Scientists estimated how many nucleated cells there were by amplifying reference gene primers. Only in-frame clones appear in the TCRdb table, and some are missing; sequencing was by immunoSEQ multiplex PCR. V, J and clone size reflect that table, while D and trimming were determined from the DNA. The data hold over 30,000 clones, with almost 85% observed a single time. The sequencing sample was made of peripheral blood. The receptor's source is a man older than 75 with active or convalescent COVID-19. The chain is built from TRBV4-3 and TRBJ2-7; tentatively, D is TRBD1 (6 bases). In DNA form, the CDR3 reads TGCGCCAGCAGCCAAGAGGCGACAGGCGACCTAGCCTACGAGCAGTACTTC. The encoded protein is CASSQEATGDLAYEQYF.